The rows below give T cell receptor beta chains drawn from one sample of a study of blood T cell repertoires in COVID-19. Profiling relied on immunoSEQ multiplex PCR, and the TCRdb table lists in-frame clones only, not all of them. The table shows roughly 14,000 clones, with about 89% occurring only once. What was sequenced was peripheral blood. The receptors come from an elderly woman with COVID-19, enrolled during active disease. The CDR3 runs from the conserved cysteine through the conserved F or W. A D gene is named only where the DNA matches it firmly. Rows may omit the clone size; those that give it use once, few, many or a size class.

DNA: TGTGCCAGCAGCTTAGCGGGGCAGGGGCCATCCACCTACGAGCAGTACTTC; CDR3: CASSLAGQGPSTYEQYF; size: -; V: TRBV11-2; J: TRBJ2-7; D: -
DNA: TGTGCCAGCAGCTTAGAGACTAGTACGCAGTATTTT; CDR3: CASSLETSTQYF; size: -; V: TRBV7-2; J: TRBJ2-3; D: -
DNA: TGTGCCACCAGCGGGGCAGGGGTCAAAAGTTTGGGCATCTACGAGCAGTACTTC; CDR3: CATSGAGVKSLGIYEQYF; size: -; V: TRBV15; J: TRBJ2-7; D: -
DNA: TGTGCCAGCAGCCAAGATCGAAAGGGAGGGTATGGCTACACCTTC; CDR3: CASSQDRKGGYGYTF; size: once; V: TRBV3-1/TRBV3-2; J: TRBJ1-2; D: -
DNA: TGTGCCAGCAGCCCTCAGGGACTAGCGAGGGGTACCGGGGAGCTGTTTTTT; CDR3: CASSPQGLARGTGELFF; size: -; V: TRBV28; J: TRBJ2-2; D: TRBD2
DNA: TGTGCCAGCAGCGGGTACACTGAAGCTTTCTTT; CDR3: CASSGYTEAFF; size: -; V: TRBV12-3/TRBV12-4; J: TRBJ1-1; D: -
DNA: TGTGCCACCAGCAAGTACAGGGGTAGCAATCAGCCCCAGCATTTT; CDR3: CATSKYRGSNQPQHF; size: -; V: TRBV15; J: TRBJ1-5; D: TRBD1
DNA: TGTGCCGTGAGGGGGGGAACTAATGAAAAACTGTTTTTT; CDR3: CAVRGGTNEKLFF; size: -; V: TRBV28; J: TRBJ1-4; D: -
DNA: TGTGCCAGCAGTTACGAACTGAATCAGCCCCAGCATTTT; CDR3: CASSYELNQPQHF; size: -; V: TRBV6-5; J: TRBJ1-5; D: -
DNA: TGTGCCACCAGCAGAGATTGGGGACAGGGAGGCAATCAGCCCCAGCATTTT; CDR3: CATSRDWGQGGNQPQHF; size: once; V: TRBV15; J: TRBJ1-5; D: TRBD1
DNA: TGTGCCAGCAGTATTACTAGCGGGAGGAATGAGCAGTTCTTC; CDR3: CASSITSGRNEQFF; size: -; V: TRBV6-5; J: TRBJ2-1; D: TRBD2
DNA: TGCGCCAGCAGCCAGGTAGCGGCACAAGAGACCCAGTACTTC; CDR3: CASSQVAAQETQYF; size: -; V: TRBV4-1; J: TRBJ2-5; D: -
DNA: TGTGCCAGCGGGACAGGGGTAATGTACGAGCAGTACTTC; CDR3: CASGTGVMYEQYF; size: -; V: TRBV2; J: TRBJ2-7; D: TRBD1
DNA: TGTGCCAGCAGTTTCAGTAGCAATCAGCCCCAGCATTTT; CDR3: CASSFSSNQPQHF; size: -; V: TRBV28; J: TRBJ1-5; D: -
DNA: TGTGCCAGCAGCCTTGTGAGGGGGTTAGGCACAGATACGCAGTATTTT; CDR3: CASSLVRGLGTDTQYF; size: -; V: TRBV4-2; J: TRBJ2-3; D: -
DNA: TGTGCCAGCAGCTTAGGAGGACTAGCGGGAGTCGTCGCAGATACGCAGTATTTT; CDR3: CASSLGGLAGVVADTQYF; size: -; V: TRBV7-9; J: TRBJ2-3; D: TRBD2
DNA: TGTGCCAGCAGCCAAGACGCGGGCATGGGCAAAAACATTCAGTACTTC; CDR3: CASSQDAGMGKNIQYF; size: -; V: TRBV3-1/TRBV3-2; J: TRBJ2-4; D: -
DNA: TGTGCCAGCAGTAGGGCTAGCGGGAGGCCCCTCCACAATGAGCAGTTCTTC; CDR3: CASSRASGRPLHNEQFF; size: -; V: TRBV6-2/TRBV6-3; J: TRBJ2-1; D: TRBD2
DNA: TGTGCCAGCAGCCAAGGACTAGCGGGGCCCGGGGAGCTGTTTTTT; CDR3: CASSQGLAGPGELFF; size: -; V: TRBV4-2; J: TRBJ2-2; D: TRBD2
DNA: TGTGCCAGAAGCTTGGTGAGGGTTTACTCTGGAAACACCATATATTTT; CDR3: CARSLVRVYSGNTIYF; size: -; V: TRBV5-3; J: TRBJ1-3; D: -
DNA: TGTGCCAGCAGTTTAATGGAGAGGGAGGGGACTGAAGCTTTCTTT; CDR3: CASSLMEREGTEAFF; size: -; V: TRBV27; J: TRBJ1-1; D: -
DNA: TGTGCCAGCAGCTCGTCCGGGACACTCTATGGCTACACCTTC; CDR3: CASSSSGTLYGYTF; size: -; V: TRBV7-9; J: TRBJ1-2; D: -
DNA: TGTGCCAGCAGCCAAGTAGGGCTAGCGGGAGAGATATTTACAGATACGCAGTATTTT; CDR3: CASSQVGLAGEIFTDTQYF; size: -; V: TRBV3-1/TRBV3-2; J: TRBJ2-3; D: TRBD2
DNA: TGTGCCAGCAGCTTAGGTAGCGGGGGGTCCTACGAGCAGTACTTC; CDR3: CASSLGSGGSYEQYF; size: -; V: TRBV7-9; J: TRBJ2-7; D: TRBD2
DNA: TGTGCCAGCAGTAACCCGGCTAGCGGGGGGCTTGCCCCGTATTTT; CDR3: CASSNPASGGLAPYF; size: -; V: TRBV6-6; J: TRBJ2-3; D: TRBD2
DNA: TGTGCCAGCAGCTTACGGGGCGGGATGGACAAAAACATTCAGTACTTC; CDR3: CASSLRGGMDKNIQYF; size: -; V: TRBV7-3; J: TRBJ2-4; D: -
DNA: TGTGCCAGCAGTTACGGGGACTTACAGTACCAAGAGACCCAGTACTTC; CDR3: CASSYGDLQYQETQYF; size: -; V: TRBV6-6; J: TRBJ2-5; D: -
DNA: TGCGCCAGCAGCCCGGGACTAGCGGGGGGCATGGGAGAGACCCAGTACTTC; CDR3: CASSPGLAGGMGETQYF; size: -; V: TRBV5-1; J: TRBJ2-5; D: TRBD2
DNA: TGTGCCAGTAGTATAGAGTTGACAGGGCGGAACACTGAAGCTTTCTTT; CDR3: CASSIELTGRNTEAFF; size: -; V: TRBV19; J: TRBJ1-1; D: TRBD1
DNA: TGTGCCAGCAGCTTAGATCCCGGGACAGCGGCTTTCTTT; CDR3: CASSLDPGTAAFF; size: -; V: TRBV11-3; J: TRBJ1-1; D: TRBD1
DNA: TGTGCCAGAAGCTTCCGCGAGATCAGGGGTGCGGACACTGAAGCTTTCTTT; CDR3: CARSFREIRGADTEAFF; size: once; V: TRBV5-3; J: TRBJ1-1; D: -
DNA: TGCAGTGCGAGTGGGGACAGGGCCTTCGAAGCTTTCTTT; CDR3: CSASGDRAFEAFF; size: -; V: TRBV20-1; J: TRBJ1-1; D: TRBD1
DNA: TGTGCCACCAGCAGAGCAGGCAGTATAGCCTACGAGCAGTACTTC; CDR3: CATSRAGSIAYEQYF; size: -; V: TRBV15; J: TRBJ2-7; D: -
DNA: TGTGCCAGCAACCTATTGGCAGGCCAAGAGACCCAGTACTTC; CDR3: CASNLLAGQETQYF; size: -; V: TRBV6-5; J: TRBJ2-5; D: -